This T cell receptor (beta chain) was profiled in a study of T cell clusters in autoimmune cytopenias. Whole-study context: The median distinct TRB clonotype count was under 3,000 per sample, from a median roughly 52,000 reads. Study-level results: Primary autoimmune cytopenia patients appeared to lack physiological T cell clusters present in healthy donors. TRB repertoire shifts in secondary cytopenia and chronic lymphocytic leukemia mostly reflected lymphoma, not autoimmunity. Functional roles of the in silico T cell clusters still await experimental validation.

TRB amplification used roughly 250 ng of peripheral blood genomic DNA. In terms of frequency, this clonotype is large (0.1 to 1%). Its specificity is unknown. TRB was amplified by touch-down multiplex PCR, primer pools A and B combined. After re-calling the multiplex PCR reads, TCRdb lists one entry per CDR3 protein, DNA absent. The repertoire table contains under 2,000 distinct CDR3 sequences. CDR1 is SGHAT, CDR2 FQDESV, per germline (reference sequence). There are 14 residues in the CDR3. The chain carries TRBV11-1 and TRBJ1-6; TCRdb indicates TRBD1, and absent DNA this call remains unverified. The sequence was collected from a human donor with an autoimmune cytopenia or autoimmune hepatitis (not recorded which). The sample was peripheral blood. The CDR3 loop reads CASSLRDRGSPLHF.